Following are 20 T cell receptor beta chains from one sample sequenced in a study of cytomegalovirus exposure and HLA in healthy donors. PCR primers comprised 60 Vbeta and 13 Jbeta primers. This table comes from immunoSEQ multiplex PCR, and its TCRdb copy is limited to in-frame clones, with some not included. In the table there are 250,000 or so clones, about 90% of which are singletons. Specimen: PBMCs. These receptors all come from a girl aged 2-10 years in good health and CMV-seronegative.

The CDR3 region is CASSEGASNQPQHF. In DNA, the CDR3 is TGTGCCAGCAGTGAGGGGGCGAGCAATCAGCCCCAGCATTTT. The chain carries TRBV9 and TRBJ1-5; TRBD1 matches 7 bases. V shed 5 bases, J shed 1 base, and the junction held 3 bases outside the gene matches. The CDR3 is 14 amino acids. From germline, CDR1 is SGDLS and CDR2 YYNGEE.

The chain uses TRBV19 and TRBJ2-7; 11 bases align to TRBD2. The germline V gene has CDR1 LNHDA and CDR2 SQIVND (reference sequence). The CDR3 consists of 15 residues. The ends lost 7 bases at V and 0 bases at J; junction bases unmatched: 5. DNA for the CDR3: TGTGCCAGTACCATGACTAGCGGGATCTCCTACGAGCAGTACTTC. Encoded protein: CASTMTSGISYEQYF.

This chain connects TRBV30 to TRBJ1-2; TRBD1 is a possible D gene (6 bases). The V end lost 2 bases, the J end lost 8 bases, and 12 bases lay between the germline ends. Germline-derived CDR1 and CDR2 are GTSNPN and SVGIG (reference sequence). This CDR3 comprises 12 residues. The DNA for the CDR3 is TGTGCCTGGAGTCCCCTCAGGGGCGGCTACACCTTC. Protein: CAWSPLRGGYTF.

V is TRBV30 and J is TRBJ1-1; 9 nucleotides match TRBD1. Germline values: CDR1 GTSNPN, CDR2 SVGIG (reference sequence). The CDR3 sequence is 13 residues long. Trimming removed 1 base from V and 4 bases from J; junction bases left unmatched: 1. CDR3 coding DNA: TGTGCCTGGAGTGCGGACAGGGGCACTGAAGCTTTCTTT. Translating it yields CAWSADRGTEAFF.

This chain connects TRBV5-6 to TRBJ2-3; TRBD2 aligns across 9 bases. CDR1 and CDR2 from the germline V gene are SGHDT and YYEEEE. CDR3 length: 15 residues. Trimming took 4 bases from V and 6 from J; bases not matched to a gene: 9. The CDR3 sequence: CASSRAELAGDTQYF. The CDR3 DNA reads as TGTGCCAGCAGCAGGGCGGAGCTAGCGGGGGATACGCAGTATTTT.

The rearrangement links TRBV6-4 to TRBJ2-3; 11 nucleotides line up with TRBD1. J gave up 4 bases and V 3 bases, and 0 bases lay outside the gene matches. Per germline, CDR1 MRHNA and CDR2 SNTAGT. The CDR3 totals 14 residues. CDR3 region: CASSEGQGADTQYF. CDR3 bases: TGTGCCAGCAGTGAGGGACAGGGGGCAGATACGCAGTATTTT.

This clone has just one count. The chain carries TRBV6-6 and TRBJ2-7; 9 nucleotides line up with TRBD2. Trimming at V came to 1 base and at J to 6 bases, leaving 4 bases not matched to a gene. Germline CDR1 and CDR2: MNHNY and SVGAGI (reference sequence). The CDR3 is made up of 14 amino acids. The CDR3 is CASSYLREGREQYF. The CDR3 DNA follows: TGTGCCAGCAGTTACTTGCGGGAGGGCCGCGAGCAGTACTTC.

V usage is TRBV6-5 and J usage is TRBJ1-1, with D unresolved. Looked up from germline, CDR1 is MNHEY and CDR2 is SVGAGI. This CDR3 region has 13 residues. Trimming cost V 8 bases and J 2 bases, with 12 bases left between them. The CDR3 nucleotides read TGTGCCAGCTGGAGGACGGTCAACACTGAAGCTTTCTTT. Its protein product is CASWRTVNTEAFF.

The chain combines TRBV28 with TRBJ1-6, with 9 bases lining up with TRBD1. This CDR3 is 18 amino acids long. Germline lookup yields CDR1 MDHEN and CDR2 SYDVKM. With 5 bases clipped from V and 1 base from J, the junction kept 9 bases outside the gene matches. Here the CDR3 DNA reads TGTGCCAGCAGTCCGGGACAGGGAAGAAGGTCCTATAATTCACCCCTCCACTTT. Its protein product is CASSPGQGRRSYNSPLHF.

The V gene is TRBV28, the J gene TRBJ1-6; TRBD1 might be the D (6 bases). The V and J ends lost 6 bases and 16 bases respectively, with 16 bases between them. Germline assignment: CDR1 MDHEN and CDR2 SYDVKM. The CDR3 is 12 residues long. The DNA for the CDR3 is TGTGCCAGCAGCACCCTAACAGGGTTTCTCCACTTT. Translation: CASSTLTGFLHF.

V gene TRBV10-1 combines with J gene TRBJ2-1; 9 positions agree with TRBD2. After removal of 4 bases from V and 7 bases from J, the junction contained 8 bases not matched to a gene. The CDR3 totals 15 residues. Germline V gives CDR1 WNHNN, CDR2 SYGVQD (reference sequence). The CDR3 nucleotides read TGCGCCAGCAGTGCCCAAGGACTAGCGAGGAATGAGCAGTTCTTC. Its translation is CASSAQGLARNEQFF.

The chain has TRBV19 and TRBJ2-3, with a weak D call TRBD1 (6 bases). Germline CDR1 is LNHDA and CDR2 is SQIVND (reference sequence). Trimming stripped 4 bases from V and 5 bases from J, with 13 bases between. CDR3 size: 14 residues. CDR3 sequence (DNA): TGTGCCAGTAGTACAGGGGAAGGTCTAGATACGCAGTATTTT. Amino acid sequence: CASSTGEGLDTQYF.

This clone was observed once. The chain carries TRBV25-1 and TRBJ1-2, with 7 positions matching TRBD1. V shed 1 base and J 11 bases; nucleotides not matched to a gene: 13. Germline CDR1 MGHDK, CDR2 SYGVNS. This CDR3 spans 15 amino acids. The chain's CDR3 is CASSESQDRQLGYTF. CDR3 nucleotide sequence: TGTGCCAGCAGTGAATCCCAGGACAGGCAACTTGGATACACCTTC.

This clone was detected once. This chain joins TRBV27 and TRBJ2-5; perhaps TRBD2 as D (5 bases). This CDR3 comprises 13 residues. CDR1 and CDR2 from the germline V gene are MNHEY and SMNVEV (reference sequence). The V end was cut by 3 bases, the J end by 1 base, with 6 bases between. CDR3 amino acids: CASSFGGQETQYF. The CDR3 DNA reads TGTGCCAGCAGTTTCGGAGGCCAAGAGACCCAGTACTTC.

In the case of this clone: Other DNA sequences in this specimen translate into the identical CDR3. Here the CDR3 DNA reads TGTGCCAGCTCACCACGGGGACAGAACACTGAAGCTTTCTTT. Its translation is CASSPRGQNTEAFF. The rearrangement uses TRBV18 and TRBJ1-1; D is possibly TRBD1 (6 bases). Trimming pared 1 base from V and 1 base from J, leaving 7 bases between. The CDR3 totals 14 residues. The germline V gene encodes CDR1 KGHSH and CDR2 LQKENI.

Here the CDR3 DNA reads TGTGCCAGCAGTGAAGTGGGTGGACAGGGGGGTTGGTATAATTCACCCCTCCACTTT. Translating gives CASSEVGGQGGWYNSPLHF. The chain recombines TRBV6-1 with TRBJ1-6; 10 bases align to TRBD1. The CDR3 runs to 19 residues. The V gene end was trimmed by 1 base and the J gene end by 4 bases; junction bases not matched to a gene: 10. Germline CDR1 MNHNS, CDR2 SASEGT.

The chain recombines TRBV18 with TRBJ1-2; 8 bases fit TRBD1. V dropped 2 bases and J dropped 0; count of bases not matched to a gene: 2. The length of the CDR3 is 15 residues. Germline CDR1 is KGHSH and CDR2 is LQKENI. For the CDR3, the DNA is TGTGCCAGCTCACCAAAGGGACAGGCTAACTATGGCTACACCTTC. Its protein product is CASSPKGQANYGYTF.

This clone is a singleton in its sample. This chain connects TRBV11-2 to TRBJ2-3, with TRBD2 identical over 9 bases. Germline CDR1 reads SGHAT; CDR2 reads FQNNGV. With V trimmed by 3 bases and J by 4 bases, 2 bases remained unmatched. This CDR3 contains 14 residues. CDR3 loop: CASSFSGSADTQYF. In DNA form, the CDR3 reads TGTGCCAGCAGCTTTAGCGGGAGTGCAGATACGCAGTATTTT.

This sequence joins TRBV6-5 and TRBJ1-5, with D possibly TRBD1 on 5 matching bases. This CDR3 spans 14 amino acids. The germline V gene encodes CDR1 MNHEY and CDR2 SVGAGI. Between the trimmed V and J ends, which lost 6 bases and 6 bases, there was a span of 15 bases. The CDR3 loop reads CASSLLRGLQPQHF. In nucleotides, the CDR3 is TGTGCCAGCAGCCTTTTAAGGGGACTTCAGCCCCAGCATTTT.

V gene TRBV7-6 combines with J gene TRBJ2-5, with TRBD2 matching 11 bases. The J call could be wrong; TRBJ2-7 is a better fit for the DNA end. CDR3 length: 14 residues. Per the germline V gene, CDR1 is SGHVS and CDR2 is FNYEAQ. In DNA, the CDR3 is TGTGCCAGCAGCTACACTAGCGGGAGTTACGAGCAGTACTTC. Translating it yields CASSYTSGSYEQYF.